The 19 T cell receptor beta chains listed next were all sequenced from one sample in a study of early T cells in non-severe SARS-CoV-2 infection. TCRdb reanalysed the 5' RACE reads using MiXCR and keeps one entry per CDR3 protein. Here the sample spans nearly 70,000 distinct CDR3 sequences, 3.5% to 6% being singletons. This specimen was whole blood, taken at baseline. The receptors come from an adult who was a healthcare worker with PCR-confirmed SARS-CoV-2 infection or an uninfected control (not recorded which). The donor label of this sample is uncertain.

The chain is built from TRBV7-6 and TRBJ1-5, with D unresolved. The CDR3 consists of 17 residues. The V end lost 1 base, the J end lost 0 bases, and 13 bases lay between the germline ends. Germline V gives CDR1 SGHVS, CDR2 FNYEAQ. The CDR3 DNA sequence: TGTGCCAGCAGCTTAGTTGGCAGGCAATTTAGCAATCAGCCCCAGCATTTT. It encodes CASSLVGRQFSNQPQHF.

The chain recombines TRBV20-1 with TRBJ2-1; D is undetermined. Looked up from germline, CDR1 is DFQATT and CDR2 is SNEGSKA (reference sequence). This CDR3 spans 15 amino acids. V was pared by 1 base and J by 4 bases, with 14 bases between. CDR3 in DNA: TGCAGTGCTAGAGCCGCCGGACGGATTTACAATGAGCAGTTCTTC. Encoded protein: CSARAAGRIYNEQFF.

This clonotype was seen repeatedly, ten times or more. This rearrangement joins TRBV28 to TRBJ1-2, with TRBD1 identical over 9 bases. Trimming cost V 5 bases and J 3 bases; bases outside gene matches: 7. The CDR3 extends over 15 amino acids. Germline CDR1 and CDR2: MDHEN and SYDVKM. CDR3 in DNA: TGTGCCAGCAGTCCCCTCCGGACAGGGGACTATGGCTACACCTTC. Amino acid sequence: CASSPLRTGDYGYTF.

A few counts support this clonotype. The CDR3 region has the DNA TGTGCCAGCAGTCCCGGGAGTCGGGGCGAGCAGTACTTC. The encoded protein is CASSPGSRGEQYF. The chain is built from TRBV27 and TRBJ2-7; tentative D call: TRBD2 (6 bases). The germline CDR1 and CDR2 sequences are MNHEY and SMNVEV (reference sequence). CDR3 length: 13 residues. Deletions cut 5 bases from V and 6 bases from J, with 14 bases between.

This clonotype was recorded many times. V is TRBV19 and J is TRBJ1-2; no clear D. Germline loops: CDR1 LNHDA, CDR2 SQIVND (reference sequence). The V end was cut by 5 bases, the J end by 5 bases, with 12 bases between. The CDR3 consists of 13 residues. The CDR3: CASSSSILYGYTF. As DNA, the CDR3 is TGTGCCAGTAGTTCGTCCATTCTTTATGGCTACACCTTC. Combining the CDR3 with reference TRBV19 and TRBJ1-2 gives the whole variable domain DGGITQSPKYLFRKEGQNVTLSCEQNLNHDAMYWYRQDPGQGLRLIYYSQIVNDFQKGDIAEGYSVSREKKESFPLTVTSAQKNPTAFYLCASSSSILYGYTFGSGTRLTVV.

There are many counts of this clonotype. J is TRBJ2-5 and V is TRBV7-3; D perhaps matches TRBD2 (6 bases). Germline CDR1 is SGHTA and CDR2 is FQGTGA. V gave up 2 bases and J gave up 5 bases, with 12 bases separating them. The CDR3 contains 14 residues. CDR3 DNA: TGTGCCAGCAGCTTATTGCCAGGAGGGGAGACCCAGTACTTC. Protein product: CASSLLPGGETQYF.

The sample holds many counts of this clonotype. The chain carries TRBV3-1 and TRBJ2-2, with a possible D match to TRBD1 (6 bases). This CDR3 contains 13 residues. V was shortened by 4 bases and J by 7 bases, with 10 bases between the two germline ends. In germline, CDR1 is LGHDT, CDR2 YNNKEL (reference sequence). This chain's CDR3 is CASSRRGGGELFF. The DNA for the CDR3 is TGTGCCAGCAGCCGCAGGGGTGGCGGGGAGCTGTTTTTT. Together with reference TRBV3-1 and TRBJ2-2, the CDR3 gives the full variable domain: DTAVSQTPKYLVTQMGNDKSIKCEQNLGHDTMYWYKQDSKKFLKIMFSYNNKELIINETVPNRFSPKSPDKAHLNLHINSLELGDSAVYFCASSRRGGGELFFGEGSRLTVL.

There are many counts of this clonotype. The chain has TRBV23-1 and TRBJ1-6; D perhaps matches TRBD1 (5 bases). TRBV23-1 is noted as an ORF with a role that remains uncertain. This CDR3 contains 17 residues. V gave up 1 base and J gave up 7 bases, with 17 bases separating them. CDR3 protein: CASSQYLGCQGNSPLHF. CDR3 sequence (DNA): TGCGCCAGCAGTCAATATCTGGGTTGCCAGGGAAATTCACCCCTCCACTTT.

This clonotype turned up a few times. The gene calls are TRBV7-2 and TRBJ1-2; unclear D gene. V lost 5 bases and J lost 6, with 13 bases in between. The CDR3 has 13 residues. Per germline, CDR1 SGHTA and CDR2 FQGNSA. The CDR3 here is CASSPSTDDGYTF. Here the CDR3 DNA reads TGTGCCAGCAGCCCTAGCACAGACGATGGCTACACCTTC.

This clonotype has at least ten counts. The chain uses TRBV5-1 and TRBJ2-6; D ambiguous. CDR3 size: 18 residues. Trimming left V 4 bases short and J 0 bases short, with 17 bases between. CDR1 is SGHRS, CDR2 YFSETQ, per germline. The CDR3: CASSPRLHGISGANVLTF. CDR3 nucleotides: TGCGCCAGCAGCCCCCGTCTACATGGCATCTCTGGGGCCAACGTCCTGACTTTC. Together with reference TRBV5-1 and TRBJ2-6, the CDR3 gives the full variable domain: KAGVTQTPRYLIKTRGQQVTLSCSPISGHRSVSWYQQTPGQGLQFLFEYFSETQRNKGNFPGRFSGRQFSNSRSEMNVSTLELGDSALYLCASSPRLHGISGANVLTFGAGSRLTVL.

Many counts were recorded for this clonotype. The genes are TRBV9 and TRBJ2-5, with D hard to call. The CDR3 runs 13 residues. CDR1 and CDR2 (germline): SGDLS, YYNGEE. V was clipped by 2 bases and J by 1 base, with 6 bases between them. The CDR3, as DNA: TGTGCCAGCAGCGTGTCAGGCCAAGAGACCCAGTACTTC. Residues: CASSVSGQETQYF.

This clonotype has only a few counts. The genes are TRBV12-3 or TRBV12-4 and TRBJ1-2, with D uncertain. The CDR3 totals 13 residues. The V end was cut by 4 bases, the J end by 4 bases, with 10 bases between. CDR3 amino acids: CASSSTNLYGYTF. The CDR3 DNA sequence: TGTGCCAGCAGTTCGACTAACCTCTATGGCTACACCTTC.

CDR3 protein: CASSYSQGRVTYEQYF. The CDR3 DNA sequence: TGTGCCAGCAGTTACTCCCAGGGAAGGGTAACCTACGAGCAGTACTTC. The chain links TRBV6-5 to TRBJ2-7; perhaps TRBD1 as D (5 bases). With 0 bases removed from V and 2 bases from J, the gap between germline ends came to 14 bases. The CDR3 is 16 amino acids. CDR1 is MNHEY and CDR2 is SVGAGI in the germline V gene.

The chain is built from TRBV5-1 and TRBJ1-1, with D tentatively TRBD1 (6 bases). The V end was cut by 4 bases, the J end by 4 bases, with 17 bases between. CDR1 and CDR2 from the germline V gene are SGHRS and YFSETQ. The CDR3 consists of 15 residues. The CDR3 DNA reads TGCGCCAGCAGCGTCCACAGGGATTTGGGCACTGAAGCTTTCTTT. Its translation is CASSVHRDLGTEAFF. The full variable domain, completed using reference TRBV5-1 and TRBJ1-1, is KAGVTQTPRYLIKTRGQQVTLSCSPISGHRSVSWYQQTPGQGLQFLFEYFSETQRNKGNFPGRFSGRQFSNSRSEMNVSTLELGDSALYLCASSVHRDLGTEAFFGQGTRLTVV.

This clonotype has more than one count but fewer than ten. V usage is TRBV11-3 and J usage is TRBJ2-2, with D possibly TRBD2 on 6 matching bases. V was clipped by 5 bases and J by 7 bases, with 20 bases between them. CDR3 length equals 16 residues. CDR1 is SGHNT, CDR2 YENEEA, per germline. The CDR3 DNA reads TGTGCCAGCAGCACTAGACGGCAGGGACTGGACGGGGAGCTGTTTTTT. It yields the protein CASSTRRQGLDGELFF.

The CDR3 loop reads CASSLEGPGQNYGYTF. CDR3 nucleotides: TGTGCCAGCAGCCTTGAAGGACCGGGACAGAATTATGGCTACACCTTC. This chain connects TRBV5-4 to TRBJ1-2, with 7 bases lining up with TRBD1. The V gene end was trimmed by 4 bases and the J gene end by 5 bases; junction bases not matched to a gene: 14. The length of the CDR3 is 16 residues. Germline V gene lookup returns CDR1 SGHNT and CDR2 YYREEE (reference sequence).

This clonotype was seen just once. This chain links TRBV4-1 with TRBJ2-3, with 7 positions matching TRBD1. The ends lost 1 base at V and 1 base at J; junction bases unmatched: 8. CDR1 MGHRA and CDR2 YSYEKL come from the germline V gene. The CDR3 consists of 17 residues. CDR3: CASSQVIPQGGTDTQYF. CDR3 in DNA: TGCGCCAGCAGCCAAGTCATCCCTCAGGGGGGCACAGATACGCAGTATTTT.

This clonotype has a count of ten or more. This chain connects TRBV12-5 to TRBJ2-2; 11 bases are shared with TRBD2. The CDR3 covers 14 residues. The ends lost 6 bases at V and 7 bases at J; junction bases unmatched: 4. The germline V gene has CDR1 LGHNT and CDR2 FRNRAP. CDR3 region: CASGSGLADGELFF. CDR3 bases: TGTGCTAGTGGATCGGGACTAGCGGACGGGGAGCTGTTTTTT. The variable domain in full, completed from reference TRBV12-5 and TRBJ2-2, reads DARVTQTPRHKVTEMGQEVTMRCQPILGHNTVFWYRQTMMQGLELLAYFRNRAPLDDSGMPKDRFSAEMPDATLATLKIQPSEPRDSAVYFCASGSGLADGELFFGEGSRLTVL.

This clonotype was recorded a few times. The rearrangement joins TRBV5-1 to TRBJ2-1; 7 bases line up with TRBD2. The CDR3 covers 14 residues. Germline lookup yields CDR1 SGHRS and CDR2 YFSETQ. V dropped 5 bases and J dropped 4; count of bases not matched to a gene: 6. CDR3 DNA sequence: TGCGCCAGCAGTCGGGGGGACCTATACAATGAGCAGTTCTTC. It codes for CASSRGDLYNEQFF. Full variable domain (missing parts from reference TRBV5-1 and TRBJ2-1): KAGVTQTPRYLIKTRGQQVTLSCSPISGHRSVSWYQQTPGQGLQFLFEYFSETQRNKGNFPGRFSGRQFSNSRSEMNVSTLELGDSALYLCASSRGDLYNEQFFGPGTRLTVL.